This T cell receptor beta chain appears in the sequencing data of a study of T cell changes during pregnancy in multiple sclerosis. Profiling relied on immunoSEQ multiplex PCR, and the TCRdb table lists in-frame clones only, not all of them. The repertoire includes roughly 45,000 clones, 85% to 90% of them detected once, and roughly 4.8% sits in the top ten. This CDR3 is built from 19 residues. V lost 5 bases to trimming and J lost 2 bases; unmatched junction nucleotides: 16. The germline V gene encodes CDR1 LNHDA and CDR2 SQIVND (reference sequence). This specimen consisted of peripheral blood, obtained in the second trimester of pregnancy. This clonotype originated in a female donor in good health, enrolled as a control in a pregnancy study. The rearrangement joins TRBV19 to TRBJ2-5; 11 bases line up with TRBD2. The chain's CDR3 is CASSSGPSGGRVGQETQYF. The CDR3 nucleotides are TGTGCCAGTAGTTCCGGGCCTAGCGGGGGGCGGGTTGGGCAAGAGACCCAGTACTTC.